The TCR beta chain described here comes from a study of blood T cell repertoires in COVID-19. Study-wide context: The origin of the acute and convalescent COVID-19 samples was the United States, Italy and Spain. T cells, B-cell-depleted T cells, or PBMCs provided the cDNA or gDNA that served as material.

Points on this clone: Other DNA sequences in the sample encode the same CDR3.

Original analysis: Estimated nucleated cell counts came from reference gene primer amplification. Data came from immunoSEQ multiplex PCR; TCRdb stores just in-frame clones and leaves some out. V, J and clone size are taken as reported in that table, and D and trimming were inferred from the DNA itself. The table records 150,000 or so clones, around 83% of them present only once. This TCR derives from a woman between 55 and 75 years old with COVID-19, enrolled during active disease. The sequenced sample was peripheral blood.

CDR3 DNA sequence: TGTGCCTGGAGTGTACGGGGTTCCTATGGCTACACCTTC. It yields the protein CAWSVRGSYGYTF. The rearrangement links TRBV30 to TRBJ1-2, with unresolved D. There are 13 residues in the CDR3. Germline CDR1 reads GTSNPN; CDR2 reads SVGIG (reference sequence). The ends were cut back, 0 bases at V and 4 bases at J, with 9 bases in the middle.